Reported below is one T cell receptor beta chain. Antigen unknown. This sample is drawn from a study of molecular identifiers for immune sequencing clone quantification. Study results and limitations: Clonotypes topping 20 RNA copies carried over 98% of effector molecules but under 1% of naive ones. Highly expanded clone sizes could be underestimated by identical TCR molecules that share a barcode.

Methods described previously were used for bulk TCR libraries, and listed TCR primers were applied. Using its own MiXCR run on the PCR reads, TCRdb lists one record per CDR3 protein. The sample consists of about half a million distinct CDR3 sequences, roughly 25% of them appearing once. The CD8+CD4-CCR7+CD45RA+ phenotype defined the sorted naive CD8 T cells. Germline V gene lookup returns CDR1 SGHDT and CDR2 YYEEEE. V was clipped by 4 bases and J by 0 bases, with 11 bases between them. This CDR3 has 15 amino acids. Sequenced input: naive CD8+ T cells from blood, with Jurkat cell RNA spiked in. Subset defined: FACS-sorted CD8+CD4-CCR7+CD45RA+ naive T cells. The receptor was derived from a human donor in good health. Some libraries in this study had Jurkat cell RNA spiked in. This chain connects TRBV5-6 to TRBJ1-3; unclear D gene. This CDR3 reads CASSQRDTSGNTIYF. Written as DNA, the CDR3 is TGTGCCAGCAGCCAACGCGACACCTCTGGAAACACCATATATTTT.